This T cell receptor (beta chain) derives from a study of T cells in Graves' hyperthyroidism and ophthalmopathy. About the research overall: Specimen type is peripheral blood, collected at initial diagnosis prior to any treatment.

What was amplified from RNA transcripts were TCR beta CDR3 regions. The primer set for the first-round RT-PCR of the TCR CDR3 was HTBI. TCRdb recomputed calls from the multiplex PCR reads with MiXCR, one row per CDR3 protein. The data contain a few hundred thousand distinct CDR3 sequences, around 15% of them seen just once; the ten biggest clones take up roughly 3.3%. This clonotype was counted at least ten times. The V and J ends lost 5 bases and 3 bases respectively, with 10 bases between them. CDR3 size: 13 residues. Orbital computed tomography, thyroid ultrasound, serum thyroxine and TRAb, and clinical symptoms together informed the diagnoses.

The sequencing input was blood. This receptor was taken from a woman aged 40-49 years with Graves' ophthalmopathy. The chain has TRBV12-3 or TRBV12-4 and TRBJ1-1; D gene unclear. CDR3: CASSLLLYTEAFF. The CDR3 coding sequence is TGTGCCAGCAGTCTCCTCCTATACACTGAAGCTTTCTTT.